This T cell receptor (beta chain) was identified in a study of T cell responses to AZD1222 COVID-19 vaccine. Study conclusions and caveats: Donors skewed white British and female; clonal diversity was possibly underestimated.

CDR1 is GTSNPN and CDR2 is SVGIG in the germline V gene (reference sequence). This CDR3 has 13 amino acids. V trimming: 4 bases; J trimming: 5 bases; junction bases outside the gene matches: 7. Remarks on this clone: Its antigen remains unidentified.

The table came from immunoSEQ multiplex PCR; TCRdb's copy has only in-frame clones and leaves some out. The sample consists of 100,000 to 150,000 clones, 87% of them appearing once. The clonotype comes from an adult in good health. The sequencing here drew on peripheral blood, taken on day 0 of AZD1222 vaccination. The rearrangement joins TRBV30 to TRBJ1-2; 7 bases align to TRBD1. The CDR3 here is CAWNWDREYGYTF. The CDR3 DNA sequence: TGTGCCTGGAATTGGGACAGAGAATATGGCTACACCTTC.